Below, 23 T cell receptor beta chains from the same sample are listed, as sequenced in a study of radiotherapy plus CTLA-4 blockade in lung cancer. The protocol was immunoSEQ multiplex PCR, while the TCRdb copy is restricted to in-frame clones and leaves out a portion. The table records 75,000 to 95,000 clones, around 84% of them present only once. The sample here was peripheral blood, taken from a patient treated with radiotherapy plus ipilimumab. The origin of the receptors is a human donor with non-small cell lung cancer that progressed on radiotherapy plus ipilimumab.

This clone was detected once. V gene TRBV27 combines with J gene TRBJ1-1; perhaps TRBD1 as D (5 bases). The germline V gene has CDR1 MNHEY and CDR2 SMNVEV (reference sequence). The CDR3 consists of 13 residues. V was clipped by 4 bases and J by 6 bases, with 12 bases between them. The CDR3 DNA reads TGTGCCAGCAGTTGGCAGGGAGAGGCTGAAGCTTTCTTT. Protein sequence: CASSWQGEAEAFF.

This clone came up once. The CDR3 is CASSRQGGDEQYF. CDR3 coding DNA: TGTGCCAGCAGCCGGCAGGGGGGCGACGAGCAGTACTTC. The J gene is TRBJ2-7, the V gene TRBV4-2; possibly TRBD1 for D (7 bases). Germline V gene data show CDR1 as LGHNA and CDR2 as YNFKEQ. The CDR3 has 13 residues. With 4 bases removed from V and 5 bases from J, the gap between germline ends came to 12 bases.

The chain has TRBV14 and TRBJ2-3, with D perhaps TRBD2 (6 bases). Germline V gene lookup returns CDR1 SGHDN and CDR2 FVKESK. This CDR3 is built from 17 residues. The V gene lost 4 bases and the J gene lost 5 bases, with 22 bases spanning the gap. CDR3 sequence reads: CASSPRGGGARGDTQYF. The DNA for the CDR3 is TGTGCCAGCAGCCCCCGGGGCGGAGGGGCCCGGGGAGATACGCAGTATTTT.

The rearrangement uses TRBV7-3 and TRBJ2-2, with 9 bases matching TRBD1. Germline loops: CDR1 SGHTA, CDR2 FQGTGA. CDR3 length: 18 amino acids. Losses at the gene ends were 5 bases for V and 4 bases for J; bases not matched to a gene: 14. CDR3 amino acids: CASSQTGQGFRSTGELFF. The CDR3 DNA sequence: TGTGCCAGCAGCCAGACGGGACAGGGATTTCGTAGCACCGGGGAGCTGTTTTTT. The full variable domain, in which reference TRBV7-3 and TRBJ2-2 provide the parts outside the CDR3, is GAGVSQTPSNKVTEKGKYVELRCDPISGHTALYWYRQSLGQGPEFLIYFQGTGAADDSGLPNDRFFAVRPEGSVSTLKIQRTERGDSAVYLCASSQTGQGFRSTGELFFGEGSRLTVL.

J is TRBJ2-1 and V is TRBV4-2, with 10 nucleotides matching TRBD2. The CDR3 spans 16 residues. CDR1 is LGHNA and CDR2 is YNFKEQ in the germline V gene. Trimming took 1 base from V and 9 from J; bases not matched to a gene: 9. The CDR3 here is CASSQARILAGAEQFF. The CDR3 DNA follows: TGTGCCAGCAGCCAAGCCCGAATCCTAGCGGGAGCTGAGCAGTTCTTC.

This clone was seen a few times. This chain connects TRBV5-8 to TRBJ1-1, with D possibly being TRBD1 (6 bases). From germline, CDR1 is SGHTS and CDR2 YDEGEE. This CDR3 spans 14 amino acids. Trimming pared 4 bases from V and 7 bases from J, leaving 17 bases between. The CDR3 DNA reads as TGTGCCAGCAGCCAGCTGGCGGGGGCGGATGAAGCTTTCTTT. It is translated as CASSQLAGADEAFF.

J is TRBJ2-4 and V is TRBV7-9, with no clear D. V lost 1 base and J lost 1, with 11 bases in between. CDR1 and CDR2 (germline): SEHNR, FQNEAQ (reference sequence). The CDR3 totals 16 residues. The CDR3 coding sequence is TGTGCCAGCAGCTTAGGGACCGCACCCGCCAAAAACATTCAGTACTTC. This translates into CASSLGTAPAKNIQYF.

The chain has TRBV6-6 and TRBJ1-3, with TRBD1 matching 8 bases. Per the germline V gene, CDR1 is MNHNY and CDR2 is SVGAGI (reference sequence). The length of the CDR3 is 14 residues. V lost 5 bases and J lost 5; bases outside the gene matches: 5. DNA for the CDR3: TGTGCCAGCAGTCTAGGACAGGGACGAAACACCATATATTTT. Translation: CASSLGQGRNTIYF.

The chain uses TRBV4-1 and TRBJ2-7; D remains unclear. The germline CDR1 and CDR2 sequences are MGHRA and YSYEKL. CDR3 length: 14 amino acids. Trimming took off 1 base at V and 4 bases at J, with 11 bases between the two ends. In nucleotides, the CDR3 is TGCGCCAGCAGCCAAGGCCCAGCCAGATACGAGCAGTACTTC. This codes for CASSQGPARYEQYF.

This chain joins TRBV5-4 and TRBJ2-2; 12 bases line up with TRBD2. V lost 1 base to trimming and J lost 7 bases; unmatched junction nucleotides: 5. Germline assignment: CDR1 SGHNT and CDR2 YYREEE (reference sequence). This CDR3 spans 16 amino acids. CDR3 in amino acids: CASSLLAGGLNGELFF. For the CDR3, the DNA is TGTGCCAGCAGCTTGCTAGCGGGAGGGCTGAACGGGGAGCTGTTTTTT.

The V call is TRBV5-1, the J call TRBJ2-1, with D unresolved. The CDR3 spans 17 residues. V lost 0 bases, J lost 0 bases, and 13 bases lay in between. Germline V gene sequence: CDR1 SGHRS, CDR2 YFSETQ. DNA of the CDR3: TGCGCCAGCAGCTTGGACAAAGGACCTAGCTCCTACAATGAGCAGTTCTTC. Residues: CASSLDKGPSSYNEQFF.

J is TRBJ1-1 and V is TRBV11-2; 8 bases agree with TRBD1. The J segment lost 3 bases and the V segment lost 8 bases, leaving 14 bases of the junction unmatched. CDR1 and CDR2 (germline): SGHAT, FQNNGV. The CDR3 extends over 16 amino acids. The CDR3 DNA sequence: TGTGCCAGCCGCCACGCGCAGGGGGCAGGTTACACTGAAGCTTTCTTT. Translating gives CASRHAQGAGYTEAFF.

The J gene is TRBJ2-3, the V gene TRBV27, with 12 bases that match TRBD1. The CDR3 loop spans 17 amino acids. Trimming cost V 6 bases and J 5 bases; bases outside gene matches: 12. The germline gives CDR1 MNHEY, CDR2 SMNVEV (reference sequence). The CDR3 sequence: CASRYARDRGLGDTQYF. DNA of the CDR3: TGTGCCAGCAGATACGCCCGGGACAGGGGGCTTGGAGATACGCAGTATTTT.

This clone came up a few times. The V call is TRBV14, the J call TRBJ2-3; the D gene is possibly TRBD1 (8 bases). The germline gives CDR1 SGHDN, CDR2 FVKESK. The CDR3 has 17 residues. Trimming took 4 bases from V and 3 from J, leaving 20 bases between them. This CDR3 reads CASSRLGQGGFTDTQYF. The CDR3 DNA reads TGTGCCAGCAGCCGCCTTGGACAGGGAGGGTTTACAGATACGCAGTATTTT.

The rearrangement uses TRBV10-3 and TRBJ1-1; D gene unclear. This CDR3 region has 13 residues. V was cut by 6 bases and J by 0 bases, with 8 bases left in between. Germline V gives CDR1 ENHRY, CDR2 SYGVKD. The CDR3 DNA reads as TGTGCCATCAGGGCCCCCATGAACACTGAAGCTTTCTTT. Residues: CAIRAPMNTEAFF.

The chain links TRBV19 to TRBJ2-7, with 10 bases fitting TRBD1. Germline CDR1 is LNHDA and CDR2 is SQIVND (reference sequence). This CDR3 contains 15 residues. J gave up 3 bases and V 1 base, and 3 bases lay outside the gene matches. For the CDR3, the DNA is TGTGCCAGTAGTATAGGGGGGACAGGGGACTACGAGCAGTACTTC. Encoded protein: CASSIGGTGDYEQYF.

The CDR3 coding sequence is TGTGCCACCGTTGGACTAGGGGTTACTGGGGAGCTGTTTTTT. It encodes CATVGLGVTGELFF. The gene calls are TRBV19 and TRBJ2-2; 7 nucleotides match TRBD2. This CDR3 contains 14 residues. Germline assignment: CDR1 LNHDA and CDR2 SQIVND (reference sequence). V lost 10 bases to trimming and J lost 8 bases; unmatched junction nucleotides: 13. Looking up the rest from reference TRBV19 and TRBJ2-2 gives the full variable domain: DGGITQSPKYLFRKEGQNVTLSCEQNLNHDAMYWYRQDPGQGLRLIYYSQIVNDFQKGDIAEGYSVSREKKESFPLTVTSAQKNPTAFYLCATVGLGVTGELFFGEGSRLTVL.

The CDR3 nucleotides read TGTGCCGCAAACAGGGGGGGCAGCTATGGCTACACCTTC. Its translation is CAANRGGSYGYTF. The chain uses TRBV5-4 and TRBJ1-2, with TRBD1 identical over 8 bases. CDR3 length: 13 residues. CDR1 and CDR2 (germline): SGHNT, YYREEE (reference sequence). J was trimmed by 4 bases and V by 10 bases; bases with no gene match: 9.

The chain links TRBV5-4 to TRBJ2-7; no definite D call. CDR3 length equals 12 residues. V dropped 0 bases and J dropped 3 bases, with 4 bases sitting between them. Germline CDR1 SGHNT, CDR2 YYREEE (reference sequence). CDR3 sequence (DNA): TGTGCCAGCAGCTTGGGAGTCTACGAGCAGTACGTC. Protein sequence: CASSLGVYEQYV.

The chain employs TRBV27 and TRBJ2-1; 14 bases are a match to TRBD2. The CDR3 extends over 20 amino acids. Germline loops: CDR1 MNHEY, CDR2 SMNVEV (reference sequence). V trimming: 6 bases; J trimming: 4 bases; junction bases outside the gene matches: 17. The CDR3 DNA reads TGTGCCAGCAGCCTCCAAGCGGGACTAGCGGGAGTAATAACGTACAATGAGCAGTTCTTC. This encodes CASSLQAGLAGVITYNEQFF.

This clone is a singleton in its sample. The rearrangement joins TRBV11-2 to TRBJ1-5; 9 nucleotides align to TRBD1. The V gene end was trimmed by 4 bases and the J gene end by 2 bases; junction bases not matched to a gene: 0. The CDR3 is 14 residues long. CDR1 and CDR2 (germline): SGHAT, FQNNGV. CDR3 in amino acids: CASSWTGGNQPQHF. The CDR3, as DNA: TGTGCCAGCAGCTGGACAGGGGGCAATCAGCCCCAGCATTTT.

V gene TRBV7-3 combines with J gene TRBJ2-7; weak D call: TRBD1 (5 bases). Germline V gene data show CDR1 as SGHTA and CDR2 as FQGTGA. V was trimmed by 5 bases and J by 6 bases, leaving 14 bases between them. The CDR3 is made up of 13 amino acids. CDR3 nucleotide sequence: TGTGCCAGCAGCCTCGACCGACAGTCCGAGCAGTACTTC. Residues: CASSLDRQSEQYF. Variable domain in full (rest from reference TRBV7-3 and TRBJ2-7): GAGVSQTPSNKVTEKGKYVELRCDPISGHTALYWYRQSLGQGPEFLIYFQGTGAADDSGLPNDRFFAVRPEGSVSTLKIQRTERGDSAVYLCASSLDRQSEQYFGPGTRLTVT.

V gene TRBV6-4 combines with J gene TRBJ1-1; D is uncertain. CDR3 length: 13 residues. Trimming removed 4 bases from V and 1 base from J, with 7 bases in between. CDR1 MRHNA and CDR2 SNTAGT come from the germline V gene. DNA of the CDR3: TGTGCCAGCAGTGCTGTGGCGAACACTGAAGCTTTCTTT. Translated: CASSAVANTEAFF.